This TCR beta chain originates from a study of identical twins. Notes on the study in general: Zero-insertion analyses might be partly confounded by invariant T cells like MAIT and iNKT.

The table lists this clonotype with many counts. Its antigen is still unknown. CDR3 size: 13 residues. V was cut by 6 bases and J by 1 base, with 9 bases left in between. TCRdb reprocessed the 5' RACE reads with MiXCR, giving one entry per CDR3 protein. Among roughly 630,000 distinct CDR3 sequences listed, roughly 7.1% were seen once. This sample also appeared in a second study, on yellow fever vaccine responses in identical twins.

This chain joins TRBV12-3 or TRBV12-4 and TRBJ2-5; no definite D call. The sequenced material came from PBMCs. The source of this sequence is a woman younger than 35 in good health. This chain's CDR3 is CASSLGGQETQYF. The CDR3 coding sequence is TGTGCCAGCAGCTTGGGCGGCCAAGAGACCCAGTACTTC.